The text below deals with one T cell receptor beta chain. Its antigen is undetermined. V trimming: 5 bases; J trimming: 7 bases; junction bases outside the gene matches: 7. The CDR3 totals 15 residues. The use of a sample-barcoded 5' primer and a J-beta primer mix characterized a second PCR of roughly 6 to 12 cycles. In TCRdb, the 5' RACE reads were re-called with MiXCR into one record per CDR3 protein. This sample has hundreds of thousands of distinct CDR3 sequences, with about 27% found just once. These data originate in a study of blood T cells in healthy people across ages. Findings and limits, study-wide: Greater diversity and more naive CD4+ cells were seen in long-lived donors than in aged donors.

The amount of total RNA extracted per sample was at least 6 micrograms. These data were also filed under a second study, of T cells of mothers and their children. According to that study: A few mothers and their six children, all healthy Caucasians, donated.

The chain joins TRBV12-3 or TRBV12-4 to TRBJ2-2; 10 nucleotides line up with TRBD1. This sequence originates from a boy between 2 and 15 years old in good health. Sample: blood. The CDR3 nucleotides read TGTGCCAGCAGTCCCAGGACAGGGGGGTTCGGGGAGCTGTTTTTT. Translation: CASSPRTGGFGELFF.